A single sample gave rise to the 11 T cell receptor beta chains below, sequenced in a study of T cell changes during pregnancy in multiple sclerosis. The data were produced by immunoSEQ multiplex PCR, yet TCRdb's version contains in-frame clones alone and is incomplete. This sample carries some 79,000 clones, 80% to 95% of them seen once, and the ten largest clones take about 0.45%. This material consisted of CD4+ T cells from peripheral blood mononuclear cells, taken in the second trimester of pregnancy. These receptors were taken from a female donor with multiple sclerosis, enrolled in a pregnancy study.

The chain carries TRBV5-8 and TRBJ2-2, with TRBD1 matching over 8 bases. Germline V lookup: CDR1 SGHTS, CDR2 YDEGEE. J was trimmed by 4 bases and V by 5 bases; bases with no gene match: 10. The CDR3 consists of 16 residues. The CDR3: CASRSRWTGTTGELFF. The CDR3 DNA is TGTGCCAGCAGGTCCCGTTGGACAGGGACCACCGGGGAGCTGTTTTTT.

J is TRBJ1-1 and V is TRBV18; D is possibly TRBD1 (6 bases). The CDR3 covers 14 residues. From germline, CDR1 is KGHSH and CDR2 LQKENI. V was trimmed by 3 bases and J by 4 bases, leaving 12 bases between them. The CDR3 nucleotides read TGTGCCAGCTCACCGGACAGCTCCACCACTGAAGCTTTCTTT. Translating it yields CASSPDSSTTEAFF.

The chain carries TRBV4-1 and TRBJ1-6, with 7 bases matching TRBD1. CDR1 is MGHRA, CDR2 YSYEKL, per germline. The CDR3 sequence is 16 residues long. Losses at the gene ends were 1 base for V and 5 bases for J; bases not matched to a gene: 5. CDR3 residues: CASSQASTGNNSPLHF. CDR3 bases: TGCGCCAGCAGCCAAGCGTCGACAGGGAATAATTCACCCCTCCACTTT.

This chain's CDR3 is CASSLFGRTGELDTQYF. The CDR3 DNA is TGTGCCAGCAGCTTATTTGGGCGGACAGGGGAGTTAGATACGCAGTATTTT. The chain carries TRBV7-9 and TRBJ2-3, with 9 bases that match TRBD1. V dropped 2 bases and J dropped 5; count of bases not matched to a gene: 11. CDR1 is SEHNR, CDR2 FQNEAQ, per germline (reference sequence). The CDR3 has 17 amino acids.

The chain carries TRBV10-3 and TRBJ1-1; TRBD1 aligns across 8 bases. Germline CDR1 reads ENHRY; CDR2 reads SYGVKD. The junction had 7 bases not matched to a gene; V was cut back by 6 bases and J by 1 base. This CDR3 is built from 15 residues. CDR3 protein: CAIRASGQGNTEAFF. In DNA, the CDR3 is TGTGCCATCAGGGCCAGCGGACAGGGGAACACTGAAGCTTTCTTT.

CDR3 bases: TGCAGCGTACGGGCGACAGGGACAAATTCACCCCTCCACTTT. Translated: CSVRATGTNSPLHF. V gene TRBV29-1 combines with J gene TRBJ1-6, with 7 positions matching TRBD1. V lost 6 bases and J lost 7; bases outside the gene matches: 9. Per the germline V gene, CDR1 is SQVTM and CDR2 is ANQGSEA. The CDR3 runs 14 residues.

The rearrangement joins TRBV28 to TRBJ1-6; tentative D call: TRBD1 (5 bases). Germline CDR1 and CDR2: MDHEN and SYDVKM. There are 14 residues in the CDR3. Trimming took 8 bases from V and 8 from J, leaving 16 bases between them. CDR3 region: CASGWGVLYSPLHF. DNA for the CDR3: TGTGCCAGCGGTTGGGGGGTGCTCTATTCACCCCTCCACTTT.

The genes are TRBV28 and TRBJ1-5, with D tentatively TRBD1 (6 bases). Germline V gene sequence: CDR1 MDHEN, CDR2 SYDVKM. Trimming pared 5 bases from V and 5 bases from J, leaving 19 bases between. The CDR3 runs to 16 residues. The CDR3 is CASSRTVLMTDQPQHF. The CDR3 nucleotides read TGTGCCAGCAGTCGGACAGTACTTATGACGGATCAGCCCCAGCATTTT.

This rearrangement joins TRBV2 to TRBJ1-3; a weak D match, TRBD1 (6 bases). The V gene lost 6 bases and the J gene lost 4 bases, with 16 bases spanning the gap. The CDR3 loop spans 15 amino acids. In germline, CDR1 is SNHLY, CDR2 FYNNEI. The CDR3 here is CASRIQGTPGNTIYF. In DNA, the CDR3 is TGTGCCAGCAGGATCCAGGGGACCCCCGGAAACACCATATATTTT.

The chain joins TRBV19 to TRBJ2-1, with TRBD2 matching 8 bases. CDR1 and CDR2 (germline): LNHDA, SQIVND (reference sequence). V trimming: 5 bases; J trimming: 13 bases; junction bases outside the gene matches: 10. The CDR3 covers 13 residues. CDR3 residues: CASSPRGGRNQFF. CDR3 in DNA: TGTGCCAGTAGTCCCCGGGGGGGCCGTAATCAGTTCTTC. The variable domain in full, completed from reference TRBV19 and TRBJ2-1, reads DGGITQSPKYLFRKEGQNVTLSCEQNLNHDAMYWYRQDPGQGLRLIYYSQIVNDFQKGDIAEGYSVSREKKESFPLTVTSAQKNPTAFYLCASSPRGGRNQFFGPGTRLTVL.

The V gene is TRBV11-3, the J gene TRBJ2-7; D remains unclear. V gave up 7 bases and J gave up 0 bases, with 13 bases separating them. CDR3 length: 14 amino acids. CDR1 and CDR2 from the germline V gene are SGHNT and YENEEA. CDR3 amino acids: CASTRSHGSYEQYF. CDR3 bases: TGTGCCAGCACCCGGTCCCATGGCTCCTACGAGCAGTACTTC.